The T cell receptor beta chain described here comes from a study of T cells in Graves' hyperthyroidism and ophthalmopathy. The study's findings and limits: Model predictions of ophthalmopathy came a median around 7.1 months before onset. Appearing also in blood were most of the thyroid clonotypes expanded above 0.001.

Any patient presenting with uncontrolled infection, other autoimmune disease, pregnancy or lactation was left out. This clonotype has just a few counts. What it binds is unknown. From RNA transcripts, TCR beta CDR3 regions were amplified. RT-PCR in the first round (using the HTBI primer set) targeted the TCR CDR3. TCRdb re-called the multiplex PCR reads through MiXCR, storing one row per CDR3 protein. The data show hundreds of thousands of distinct CDR3 sequences, just under 20% seen once. CDR1 is MNHEY, CDR2 SMNVEV, per germline (reference sequence). The CDR3 spans 17 residues. The ends were cut back, 4 bases at V and 3 bases at J, with 19 bases in the middle.

Sequencing input: blood. The chain recombines TRBV27 with TRBJ2-1; D might be TRBD2 (6 bases). This clonotype originated in a man aged 40-49 years with Graves' ophthalmopathy. In DNA form, the CDR3 reads TGTGCCAGCAGTTACTTAGGGGCGGGATGGGACTACAATGAGCAGTTCTTC. Amino acids: CASSYLGAGWDYNEQFF.